Listed here is a single TCR beta chain. The data were obtained in a study of brain T cells in children with intractable seizures. The protocol was immunoSEQ multiplex PCR, while the TCRdb copy is restricted to in-frame clones and leaves out a portion. The sample lists tens of thousands of clones, about 92% occurring once. V was shortened by 4 bases and J by 5 bases, with 11 bases between the two germline ends. The CDR3 runs 12 residues. CDR1 and CDR2 (germline): GTSNPN, SVGIG (reference sequence). The gene calls are TRBV30 and TRBJ1-2; no clear D. This TCR was recovered from a boy in the first two years of life with tuberous sclerosis and intractable seizures. The sample consisted of peripheral blood, taken at surgery. This CDR3 is CAWTKGGYGYTF. CDR3 sequence (DNA): TGTGCCTGGACCAAGGGTGGTTATGGCTACACCTTC.